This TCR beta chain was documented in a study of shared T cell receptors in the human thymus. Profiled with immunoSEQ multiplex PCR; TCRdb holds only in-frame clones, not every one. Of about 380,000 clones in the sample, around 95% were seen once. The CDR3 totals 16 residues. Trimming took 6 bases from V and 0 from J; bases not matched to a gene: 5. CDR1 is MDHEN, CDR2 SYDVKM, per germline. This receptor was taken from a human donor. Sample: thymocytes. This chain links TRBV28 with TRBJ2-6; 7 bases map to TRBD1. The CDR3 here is CASRGTDLSGANVLTF. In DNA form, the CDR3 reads TGTGCCAGCAGAGGGACAGACCTCTCTGGGGCCAACGTCCTGACTTTC. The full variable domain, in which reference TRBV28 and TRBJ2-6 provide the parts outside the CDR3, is DVKVTQSSRYLVKRTGEKVFLECVQDMDHENMFWYRQDPGLGLRLIYFSYDVKMKEKGDIPEGYSVSREKKERFSLILESASTNQTSMYLCASRGTDLSGANVLTFGAGSRLTVL.